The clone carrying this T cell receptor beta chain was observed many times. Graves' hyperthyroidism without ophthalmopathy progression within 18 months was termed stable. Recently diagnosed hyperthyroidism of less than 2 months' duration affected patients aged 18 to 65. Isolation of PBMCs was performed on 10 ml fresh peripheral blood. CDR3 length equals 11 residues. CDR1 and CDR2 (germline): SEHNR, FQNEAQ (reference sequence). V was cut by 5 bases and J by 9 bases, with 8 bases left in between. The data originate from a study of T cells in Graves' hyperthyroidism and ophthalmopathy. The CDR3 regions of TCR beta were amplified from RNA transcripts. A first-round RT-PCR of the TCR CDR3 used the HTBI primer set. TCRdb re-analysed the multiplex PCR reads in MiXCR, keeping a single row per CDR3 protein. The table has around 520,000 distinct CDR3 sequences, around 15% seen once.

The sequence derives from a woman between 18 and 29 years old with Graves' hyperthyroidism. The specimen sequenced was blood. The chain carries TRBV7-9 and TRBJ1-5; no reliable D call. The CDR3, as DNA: TGTGCCAGCAGCGCGGAGGGGCCCCAGCATTTT. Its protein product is CASSAEGPQHF.